This TCR beta chain is from a study of tumor-infiltrating lymphocytes in primary liver carcinoma. The wider study: Surgical resection was used to treat these primary liver carcinoma patients. Tumors, staged T1-T3 N0M0, spanned about 4 to 10 cm. Samples returned roughly 3.5 to 7.5 million productive TCRbeta reads, a yield that was similar across tissue types.

Broader study findings: No comparison of CD4+ and CD8+ repertoires was made, since the samples were bulk unsorted.

In regard to this clonotype: The target antigen is unknown. This likely comes from a read error, as the CDR3 has no conserved phenylalanine or tryptophan at its end.

The length of the CDR3 is 16 residues. CDR1 is SGHAT, CDR2 FQDESV, per germline (reference sequence). TCR beta cDNA was reverse-transcribed from about 550 ng of total RNA. The reaction used a constant-region primer and ProtoScript II reverse transcriptase. It was through three nested multiplex PCR rounds of slightly modified ARM-PCR that TCR beta libraries arose. TRBV1-TRBV30 forward and Cbeta reverse primers drove the first two approximately 10-cycle rounds. One entry per CDR3 protein results from TCRdb running MiXCR on the multiplex PCR reads. Of 300,000 to 400,000 distinct CDR3 sequences listed, 65% were seen once; the top ten hold approximately 5.9%. Blood RNA was derived from unsorted whole blood, and germline DNA was extracted too.

This receptor was taken from a man aged 35-49 years with primary liver carcinoma and hepatitis B virus infection. The J gene is TRBJ2-1, the V gene TRBV11-1, with a tentative D call TRBD2 (6 bases). Sequencing was done on a sample of peripheral blood. The CDR3 nucleotides are TGTACCAGCCATATGGCGGGATGGGGGGAGTTGAATGAGCAGTTCCTC. Protein product: CTSHMAGWGELNEQFL.